This section outlines one TCR beta chain sequence together with its context. The germline CDR1 and CDR2 sequences are SGHRS and YFSETQ. V was clipped by 2 bases and J by 5 bases; unmatched bases: 4. CDR3 length: 15 residues. This record comes from a study of CD4 T cell repertoires in COVID-19. Measured with immunoSEQ multiplex PCR; TCRdb has only the in-frame clones, and not every one. The data hold about 75,000 clones, with 80% to 90% observed a single time. The sample in question was CD4+ T cells from peripheral blood, obtained after recovery from COVID-19. The chain has TRBV5-1 and TRBJ2-1, with 10 bases fitting TRBD2. This TCR derives from a human donor who had COVID-19. The CDR3 sequence is CASSFASGRDNEQFF. CDR3 DNA: TGCGCCAGCAGCTTCGCGAGCGGGAGGGACAATGAGCAGTTCTTC.